These 30 T cell receptor beta chains originate from one sample sequenced in a study of CD8 T cells in ankylosing spondylitis. Study results and limitations: Ankylosing spondylitis blood appeared to be characterized by a TCR beta motif of several highly homologous variants.

Using its own MiXCR run on the 5' RACE reads, TCRdb lists one record per CDR3 protein. In the table there are a few hundred thousand distinct CDR3 sequences, around 19% of which are singletons. For these TCRs, the target antigens are not known. Specimen: blood, either unsorted or a sorted T cell fraction (not recorded which). The source is a male donor with ankylosing spondylitis.

The rearrangement uses TRBV27 and TRBJ1-2, with D possibly TRBD1 on 6 matching bases. Germline assignment: CDR1 MNHEY and CDR2 SMNVEV (reference sequence). This CDR3 contains 14 residues. Trimming left V 5 bases short and J 4 bases short, with 14 bases between. CDR3 protein: CASSPRGAGYGYTF. DNA of the CDR3: TGTGCCAGCAGTCCGAGGGGGGCTGGCTATGGCTACACCTTC.

The chain links TRBV12-5 to TRBJ1-1; no reliable D call. Trimming left V 3 bases short and J 1 base short, with 9 bases between. In germline, CDR1 is LGHNT, CDR2 FRNRAP. The CDR3 totals 14 residues. The CDR3 DNA sequence: TGTGCTAGTGGTTTCTTGGAGCAGAACACTGAAGCTTTCTTT. This gives the protein CASGFLEQNTEAFF.

J is TRBJ1-4 and V is TRBV4-1; no clear D. Germline CDR1 reads MGHRA; CDR2 reads YSYEKL. CDR3 length equals 13 residues. V shed 0 bases and J shed 5 bases, with 4 bases lying between them. The CDR3 DNA sequence: TGCGCCAGCAGCCAAGAACCCAATGAAAAACTGTTTTTT. Amino acid sequence: CASSQEPNEKLFF.

The J gene is TRBJ2-7, the V gene TRBV28; 9 bases are a match to TRBD1. The CDR3 consists of 15 residues. CDR1 and CDR2 (germline): MDHEN, SYDVKM. The trim removed 6 bases at V and 0 bases at J, leaving 6 bases unmatched. DNA for the CDR3: TGTGCCAGCAGGGTACAGGGGGCTCCCTCCTACGAGCAGTACTTC. Protein sequence: CASRVQGAPSYEQYF.

This clonotype appeared a few times. The V and J genes are TRBV16 and TRBJ1-5, with 8 bases aligning to TRBD1. Germline CDR1 reads KGHSY; CDR2 reads FQNENV. The V and J ends lost 4 bases and 1 base, in that order; junction bases with no gene match: 6. The CDR3 consists of 16 residues. CDR3 nucleotide sequence: TGTGCCAGCAGCCCCGCCCACAGGGGGAGCAATCAGCCCCAGCATTTT. It codes for CASSPAHRGSNQPQHF.

The chain combines TRBV5-1 with TRBJ2-5; D possibly corresponds to TRBD2 (7 bases). Deletions cut 0 bases from V and 4 bases from J, with 13 bases between. Germline V gene lookup returns CDR1 SGHRS and CDR2 YFSETQ. CDR3 length: 15 residues. Here the CDR3 reads CASSLEGGLLETQYF. The CDR3 coding sequence is TGCGCCAGCAGCTTGGAGGGGGGGCTCTTAGAGACCCAGTACTTC.

The V and J genes are TRBV6-1 and TRBJ1-1; D remains ambiguous. Deletions cut 9 bases from V and 5 bases from J, with 16 bases between. CDR3 length equals 13 residues. Germline lookup yields CDR1 MNHNS and CDR2 SASEGT. CDR3 nucleotide sequence: TGTGCCAGTGCCACCGGGGAAGAGACTGAAGCTTTCTTT. Protein product: CASATGEETEAFF.

Here the CDR3 DNA reads TGCAGTGCTAGAGATCCAGGTAGCGGAGTCAATGAGCAGTTCTTC. Amino acid sequence: CSARDPGSGVNEQFF. The chain couples TRBV20-1 to TRBJ2-1; a weak D match, TRBD2 (6 bases). Germline V gene data show CDR1 as DFQATT and CDR2 as SNEGSKA (reference sequence). Trimming stripped 0 bases from V and 6 bases from J, with 15 bases between. This CDR3 region has 15 residues.

The chain joins TRBV27 to TRBJ1-2, with TRBD1 matching 9 bases. The CDR3 contains 16 residues. Germline lookup yields CDR1 MNHEY and CDR2 SMNVEV (reference sequence). V shed 3 bases and J 6 bases; nucleotides not matched to a gene: 11. CDR3 in amino acids: CASSFSWDGTGNGYTF. For the CDR3, the DNA is TGTGCCAGCAGTTTTAGTTGGGATGGGACAGGGAATGGCTACACCTTC.

In this sample, this clonotype turned up a few times. At one end, the junction sequence differs from germline, possibly due to a read error. This chain links TRBV19 with TRBJ2-1; 7 bases agree with TRBD2. Germline CDR1 LNHDA, CDR2 SQIVND (reference sequence). The CDR3 loop spans 14 amino acids. CDR3: CASSMSLGGRPWIF. For the CDR3, the DNA is TGTGCCAGTAGTATGAGTTTGGGGGGGAGACCCTGGATCTTC.

The chain carries TRBV20-1 and TRBJ2-2; D not resolved. Trimming removed 1 base from V and 2 bases from J, with 14 bases in between. CDR1 DFQATT and CDR2 SNEGSKA come from the germline V gene (reference sequence). This CDR3 has 16 amino acids. CDR3 loop: CSARGSSSINTGELFF. The CDR3 DNA is TGCAGTGCTAGAGGTTCTAGTTCGATTAACACCGGGGAGCTGTTTTTT.

V and J are TRBV12-3 or TRBV12-4 and TRBJ1-1; D is perhaps TRBD1 (6 bases). The CDR3 loop spans 14 amino acids. V shed 2 bases and J shed 4 bases, with 11 bases lying between them. CDR3 region: CASSLWGASTEAFF. The CDR3 DNA reads TGTGCCAGCAGTTTATGGGGGGCTAGCACTGAAGCTTTCTTT.

The rearrangement links TRBV7-9 to TRBJ1-1; no reliable D call. There are 14 residues in the CDR3. Germline CDR1 and CDR2: SEHNR and FQNEAQ (reference sequence). Trimming stripped 0 bases from V and 5 bases from J, with 10 bases between. CDR3 protein: CASSLADGLTEAFF. The DNA for the CDR3 is TGTGCCAGCAGCTTAGCGGACGGTCTAACTGAAGCTTTCTTT.

In its sample, this clonotype was seen a few times. The V and J genes are TRBV7-9 and TRBJ2-2; the match to TRBD1 covers 7 bases. The trim removed 7 bases at V and 1 base at J, leaving 6 bases unmatched. Germline V gives CDR1 SEHNR, CDR2 FQNEAQ (reference sequence). CDR3 length: 15 amino acids. The CDR3 coding sequence is TGTGCCAGCACTCCGGCAGGGGGGAACACCGGGGAGCTGTTTTTT. Translated: CASTPAGGNTGELFF.

This clonotype has only a few counts. The chain uses TRBV27 and TRBJ1-1; maybe TRBD1 (5 bases). V was shortened by 3 bases and J by 3 bases, with 11 bases between the two germline ends. The CDR3 is 14 residues long. Germline CDR1 MNHEY, CDR2 SMNVEV (reference sequence). Here the CDR3 reads CASSFGGSDTEAFF. For the CDR3, the DNA is TGTGCCAGCAGTTTTGGGGGATCGGACACTGAAGCTTTCTTT.

The chain couples TRBV7-3 to TRBJ2-1; D could derive from TRBD1 or TRBD2 (5 bases each). CDR1 is SGHTA, CDR2 FQGTGA, per germline. The CDR3 contains 14 residues. V was pared by 4 bases and J by 4 bases, with 11 bases between. CDR3 coding DNA: TGTGCCAGCAGCTCGGGGCTAGGGTACAATGAGCAGTTCTTC. This codes for CASSSGLGYNEQFF.

The chain couples TRBV11-3 to TRBJ2-2, with no clear D. The CDR3 sequence is 14 residues long. The V gene lost 4 bases and the J gene lost 2 bases, with 8 bases spanning the gap. CDR1 SGHNT and CDR2 YENEEA come from the germline V gene. CDR3 sequence reads: CASSSPVNTGELFF. CDR3 DNA: TGTGCCAGCAGCTCACCAGTCAACACCGGGGAGCTGTTTTTT.

This clonotype was counted between two and nine times. This sequence joins TRBV14 and TRBJ2-1, with D perhaps TRBD1 (5 bases). Germline CDR1 SGHDN, CDR2 FVKESK. The V end lost 0 bases, the J end lost 3 bases, and 9 bases lay between the germline ends. This CDR3 comprises 15 residues. CDR3: CASSQDQGYYNEQFF. The CDR3 DNA follows: TGTGCCAGCAGCCAAGATCAGGGCTACTACAATGAGCAGTTCTTC.

This clonotype was seen a handful of times. This chain uses TRBV29-1 with TRBJ2-1, with D unclear. Germline V gene data show CDR1 as SQVTM and CDR2 as ANQGSEA. V gave up 3 bases and J gave up 7 bases, with 4 bases separating them. The CDR3 runs to 10 residues. The CDR3: CSVERNEQFF. In nucleotides, the CDR3 is TGCAGCGTTGAGCGGAATGAGCAGTTCTTC.

This clonotype was detected ten times or more. The chain links TRBV5-1 to TRBJ2-2; 9 positions match TRBD1. Germline V gene lookup returns CDR1 SGHRS and CDR2 YFSETQ. The length of the CDR3 is 16 residues. The ends lost 4 bases at V and 0 bases at J; junction bases unmatched: 4. This CDR3 is CASSPDRGSNTGELFF. Here the CDR3 DNA reads TGCGCCAGCAGCCCCGACAGGGGGTCGAACACCGGGGAGCTGTTTTTT. The whole variable domain, filled in from reference TRBV5-1 and TRBJ2-2, reads KAGVTQTPRYLIKTRGQQVTLSCSPISGHRSVSWYQQTPGQGLQFLFEYFSETQRNKGNFPGRFSGRQFSNSRSEMNVSTLELGDSALYLCASSPDRGSNTGELFFGEGSRLTVL.

The chain employs TRBV12-3 or TRBV12-4 and TRBJ1-1; D uncertain. This CDR3 has 12 amino acids. The germline V and J ends were trimmed by 5 bases and 4 bases, with 8 bases remaining between them. The CDR3 DNA sequence: TGTGCCAGCAGTAACAGCGGCACTGAAGCTTTCTTT. It translates to CASSNSGTEAFF.

This clonotype was seen a few times. The CDR3 region is CASSQGPLGGSSYNEQFF. CDR3 in DNA: TGTGCCAGCAGCCAGGGTCCCTTGGGCGGGAGTTCCTACAATGAGCAGTTCTTC. The chain has TRBV3-1 and TRBJ2-1; 7 nucleotides agree with TRBD2. Trimming removed 3 bases from V and 1 base from J; junction bases left unmatched: 12. The CDR3 spans 18 residues. Germline lookup yields CDR1 LGHDT and CDR2 YNNKEL (reference sequence).

This clonotype has more than one count but fewer than ten. The V and J genes are TRBV25-1 and TRBJ1-2; D unresolved. Germline CDR1 MGHDK, CDR2 SYGVNS. The CDR3 extends over 13 amino acids. Trimming removed 1 base at V and 4 bases at J, with 7 bases between. For the CDR3, the DNA is TGTGCCAGCAGTGAATTCGTTGGCTATGGCTACACCTTC. Protein sequence: CASSEFVGYGYTF.

This clonotype was recorded at least ten times. The chain carries TRBV12-3 or TRBV12-4 and TRBJ2-7, with 10 nucleotides matching TRBD1. The trim removed 5 bases at V and 5 bases at J, leaving 6 bases unmatched. The CDR3 length is 14 residues. The CDR3, as DNA: TGTGCCAGCAGTCCGAGGGGACAGGGGAACGAGCAGTACTTC. As protein: CASSPRGQGNEQYF.

The rearrangement uses TRBV4-3 and TRBJ2-3; TRBD2 matches at 10 bases. CDR3 length equals 18 residues. V dropped 2 bases and J dropped 4; count of bases not matched to a gene: 12. Germline V gene data show CDR1 as LGHNA and CDR2 as YSLEER. This CDR3 reads CASSQIAGGTHSSDTQYF. The CDR3 nucleotides read TGCGCCAGCAGCCAAATAGCGGGAGGTACTCACTCCTCAGATACGCAGTATTTT.

The genes are TRBV4-3 and TRBJ2-5, with TRBD2 identical over 10 bases. The junction had 6 bases not matched to a gene; V was cut back by 3 bases and J by 5 bases. Germline V CDR1 and CDR2: LGHNA, YSLEER. The CDR3 contains 15 residues. The CDR3 region is CASSQEREGLETQYF. Here the CDR3 DNA reads TGCGCCAGCAGCCAGGAGCGGGAGGGCCTGGAGACCCAGTACTTC.

This clonotype was counted between two and nine times. This sequence joins TRBV4-3 and TRBJ1-1, with no clear D. The V gene lost 0 bases and the J gene lost 0 bases, with 5 bases spanning the gap. Germline V gives CDR1 LGHNA, CDR2 YSLEER. CDR3 length: 14 residues. The CDR3 DNA is TGCGCCAGCAGCCAAGACCCCCTGAACACTGAAGCTTTCTTT. Translating gives CASSQDPLNTEAFF.

This clonotype was detected only a few times. The chain is built from TRBV4-2 and TRBJ2-7; TRBD2 aligns across 8 bases. The V gene end was trimmed by 0 bases and the J gene end by 4 bases; junction bases not matched to a gene: 8. Germline CDR1 and CDR2: LGHNA and YNFKEQ. The CDR3 sequence is 16 residues long. CDR3 bases: TGTGCCAGCAGCCAAGAACCTACTAGCGGATATTACGAGCAGTACTTC. Encoded protein: CASSQEPTSGYYEQYF.

This rearrangement joins TRBV29-1 to TRBJ1-2; no reliable D call. The CDR3 has 11 residues. Germline V lookup: CDR1 SQVTM, CDR2 ANQGSEA. Trimming cost V 3 bases and J 4 bases, with 6 bases left between them. The CDR3 region has the DNA TGCAGCGTTGATTACACCTATGGCTACACCTTC. Amino acid sequence: CSVDYTYGYTF.

V gene TRBV5-6 combines with J gene TRBJ2-1, with 10 bases that match TRBD2. Trimming removed 4 bases from V and 0 bases from J; junction bases left unmatched: 13. This CDR3 comprises 19 residues. CDR1 is SGHDT and CDR2 is YYEEEE in the germline V gene. In DNA, the CDR3 is TGTGCCAGCAGCGGGCTGCCTAGCGGGGGCCAGAGCTCCTACAATGAGCAGTTCTTC. Protein sequence: CASSGLPSGGQSSYNEQFF.